The 21 T cell receptor beta chains below come from one sample, sequenced in a study of T-cell memory formation after mild COVID-19. From the 5' RACE reads, TCRdb called clonotypes with MiXCR, one entry per CDR3 protein. Among 550,000 to 700,000 distinct CDR3 sequences listed, over 15% were seen once. The source material was PBMCs or a T cell subset sorted from them (not recorded which). All receptors derive from an adult woman who had mild COVID-19 (a few samples of this study predate the infection). Cell type and time point are not known.

The chain recombines TRBV20-1 with TRBJ1-1; D ambiguous. The ends were cut back, 4 bases at V and 10 bases at J, with 13 bases in the middle. The germline CDR1 and CDR2 sequences are DFQATT and SNEGSKA (reference sequence). The CDR3 is 11 amino acids. Here the CDR3 reads CSANAPYGAFF. The CDR3 DNA sequence: TGCAGTGCTAACGCCCCCTATGGAGCTTTCTTT.

The sample holds a few counts of this clonotype. The genes are TRBV7-6 and TRBJ2-2; 8 bases align to TRBD2. Germline V gene data show CDR1 as SGHVS and CDR2 as FNYEAQ. The V gene end was trimmed by 4 bases and the J gene end by 6 bases; junction bases not matched to a gene: 1. This CDR3 has 13 amino acids. Here the CDR3 DNA reads TGTGCCAGCAGCTCGGGAGGGCCCGGGGAGCTGTTTTTT. Its protein product is CASSSGGPGELFF.

The chain links TRBV7-6 to TRBJ2-7; 7 bases match TRBD1. The length of the CDR3 is 15 residues. Germline CDR1 reads SGHVS; CDR2 reads FNYEAQ. J was trimmed by 3 bases and V by 5 bases; bases with no gene match: 10. The CDR3 bases are TGTGCCAGCAGCCCCGTAGGACAGGCCTACTACGAGCAGTACTTC. Protein product: CASSPVGQAYYEQYF.

There are many counts of this clonotype. Here the CDR3 reads CSVDRRNNEQFF. The CDR3 DNA sequence: TGCAGCGTTGACAGGCGTAACAATGAGCAGTTCTTC. The chain links TRBV29-1 to TRBJ2-1; the D is unclear. V lost 3 bases to trimming and J lost 5 bases, with 8 bases between them. Germline V CDR1 and CDR2: SQVTM, ANQGSEA. The CDR3 totals 12 residues.

Many counts were recorded for this clonotype. The chain employs TRBV5-1 and TRBJ2-2; D is unresolved. V was pared by 2 bases and J by 3 bases, with 14 bases between. The CDR3 spans 16 residues. CDR1 is SGHRS, CDR2 YFSETQ, per germline. The CDR3: CASSFLSTVDTGELFF. DNA of the CDR3: TGCGCCAGCAGCTTCTTAAGCACGGTCGACACCGGGGAGCTGTTTTTT.

The gene calls are TRBV27 and TRBJ2-3; D is uncertain. Trimming took 2 bases from V and 7 from J, leaving 10 bases between them. Germline V gene lookup returns CDR1 MNHEY and CDR2 SMNVEV (reference sequence). The CDR3 runs 13 residues. The CDR3, as DNA: TGTGCCAGCAGTTTAAATAGGGTCAATACGCAGTATTTT. Protein product: CASSLNRVNTQYF.

J is TRBJ2-3 and V is TRBV9; 9 bases line up with TRBD2. Germline assignment: CDR1 SGDLS and CDR2 YYNGEE. Losses at the gene ends were 1 base for V and 5 bases for J; bases not matched to a gene: 8. The CDR3 consists of 16 residues. DNA of the CDR3: TGTGCCAGCAGCGTACAGCGGGAGGCACTGGAAGATACGCAGTATTTT. It translates to CASSVQREALEDTQYF. Filled out from reference TRBV9 and TRBJ2-3, the complete variable domain reads DSGVTQTPKHLITATGQRVTLRCSPRSGDLSVYWYQQSLDQGLQFLIQYYNGEERAKGNILERFSAQQFPDLHSELNLSSLELGDSALYFCASSVQREALEDTQYFGPGTRLTVL.

This clonotype occurred many times. The rearrangement links TRBV3-1 to TRBJ2-1; 9 bases agree with TRBD1. The germline V gene has CDR1 LGHDT and CDR2 YNNKEL (reference sequence). The CDR3 is made up of 15 amino acids. V lost 3 bases and J lost 8; bases outside the gene matches: 8. CDR3 amino acids: CASSHGQGLVDEQFF. CDR3 coding DNA: TGTGCCAGCAGCCACGGACAGGGGCTTGTGGATGAGCAGTTCTTC.

This clonotype was seen a few times. The CDR3 reads CSARGLAGVNEQYF. Written as DNA, the CDR3 is TGCAGTGCTAGAGGACTAGCGGGAGTTAACGAGCAGTACTTC. V and J are TRBV20-1 and TRBJ2-7; 12 bases fit TRBD2. Germline lookup yields CDR1 DFQATT and CDR2 SNEGSKA (reference sequence). The ends lost 1 base at V and 5 bases at J; junction bases unmatched: 3. The CDR3 is 14 amino acids.

This chain uses TRBV11-3 with TRBJ2-3; maybe TRBD1 (5 bases). The V gene lost 7 bases and the J gene lost 4 bases, with 12 bases spanning the gap. This CDR3 has 13 amino acids. The germline V gene has CDR1 SGHNT and CDR2 YENEEA. The CDR3 DNA follows: TGTGCCAGCACCAAATTAGGGGCAGATACGCAGTATTTT. It encodes CASTKLGADTQYF.

The chain links TRBV5-1 to TRBJ2-7; 14 nucleotides match TRBD2. Trimming took 0 bases from V and 4 from J; bases not matched to a gene: 6. This CDR3 has 17 amino acids. Per germline, CDR1 SGHRS and CDR2 YFSETQ. CDR3 DNA sequence: TGCGCCAGCAGCTTGGGAGGACTAGCGGGAGGTCGTTACGAGCAGTACTTC. Protein product: CASSLGGLAGGRYEQYF.

The chain is built from TRBV19 and TRBJ2-2; no definite D call. Trimming cost V 9 bases and J 4 bases, with 15 bases left between them. The V gene's germline CDR1 is LNHDA and CDR2 SQIVND (reference sequence). The CDR3 is made up of 14 amino acids. In DNA form, the CDR3 reads TGTGCCAGCCTCCCCCGGGTCATCACCGGGGAGCTGTTTTTT. This codes for CASLPRVITGELFF.

This sequence joins TRBV7-8 and TRBJ2-6, with 7 bases that match TRBD2. This CDR3 region has 21 residues. The germline V gene encodes CDR1 SGHVS and CDR2 FQNEAQ. J was trimmed by 3 bases and V by 1 base; bases with no gene match: 18. Written as DNA, the CDR3 is TGTGCCAGCAGCTTAGAGGGTGGGGTGCGGGAGATGCCAGGTGGGGCCAACGTCCTGACTTTC. Translating it yields CASSLEGGVREMPGGANVLTF.

Ten or more counts support this clonotype. V gene TRBV5-6 combines with J gene TRBJ2-2, with D possibly TRBD2 on 6 matching bases. The ends were cut back, 4 bases at V and 6 bases at J, with 16 bases in the middle. From germline, CDR1 is SGHDT and CDR2 YYEEEE. The length of the CDR3 is 15 residues. This CDR3 reads CASSPSGLIAGELFF. CDR3 in DNA: TGTGCCAGCAGCCCGTCGGGACTGATCGCCGGGGAGCTGTTTTTT.

The V gene is TRBV19, the J gene TRBJ1-2; D unresolved. Per the germline V gene, CDR1 is LNHDA and CDR2 is SQIVND (reference sequence). Trimming shortened V by 5 bases and J by 2 bases, and 12 bases separated the two germline ends. The CDR3 is 14 amino acids. This CDR3 is CASSAYSANYGYTF. The CDR3 nucleotides are TGTGCCAGTAGTGCTTACAGCGCAAACTATGGCTACACCTTC.

In this sample, this clonotype turned up a few times. J is TRBJ2-2 and V is TRBV12-3 or TRBV12-4; 11 nucleotides agree with TRBD2. This CDR3 is 16 amino acids long. Trimming cost V 6 bases and J 7 bases; bases outside gene matches: 10. The CDR3 protein is CASRLLAGARIGELFF. The CDR3 DNA sequence: TGTGCCAGCAGGTTACTAGCGGGAGCCCGAATCGGGGAGCTGTTTTTT.

This clonotype was seen a handful of times. V gene TRBV7-9 combines with J gene TRBJ2-3, with a weak D call TRBD1 (6 bases). The CDR3 is 16 amino acids. CDR1 is SEHNR, CDR2 FQNEAQ, per germline (reference sequence). V lost 5 bases and J 3 bases, leaving 18 bases between the germline ends. The CDR3 DNA reads TGTGCCAGCAGCCCTCTGGGGGCCCAGCGGACAGATACGCAGTATTTT. Protein: CASSPLGAQRTDTQYF.

This clonotype was detected only a few times. This sequence joins TRBV20-1 and TRBJ2-3; TRBD2 aligns across 9 bases. Germline V gives CDR1 DFQATT, CDR2 SNEGSKA (reference sequence). The CDR3 length is 15 residues. V was pared by 6 bases and J by 4 bases, with 11 bases of the junction left unmatched. The chain's CDR3 is CSATEQRGVSDTQYF. In nucleotides, the CDR3 is TGCAGTGCCACAGAACAGCGGGGGGTCTCAGATACGCAGTATTTT.

The chain couples TRBV6-5 to TRBJ2-3; 9 nucleotides match TRBD2. V lost 2 bases and J lost 9; bases outside the gene matches: 18. CDR3 length: 18 residues. CDR1 and CDR2 from the germline V gene are MNHEY and SVGAGI. The CDR3 sequence: CASSYGTPGLASWDTQYF. The CDR3 DNA reads TGTGCCAGCAGTTACGGAACTCCGGGACTAGCCTCCTGGGACACGCAGTATTTT.

This clonotype was observed a handful of times. The chain recombines TRBV7-9 with TRBJ1-2, with D uncertain. CDR1 and CDR2 from the germline V gene are SEHNR and FQNEAQ (reference sequence). The CDR3 sequence is 13 residues long. Trimming cost V 1 base and J 10 bases, with 13 bases left between them. The CDR3 is CASSLGLEGYYTF. CDR3 sequence (DNA): TGTGCCAGCAGCTTAGGCCTCGAGGGATACTACACCTTC. The variable domain in full, completed from reference TRBV7-9 and TRBJ1-2, reads DTGVSQNPRHKITKRGQNVTFRCDPISEHNRLYWYRQTLGQGPEFLTYFQNEAQLEKSRLLSDRFSAERPKGSFSTLEIQRTEQGDSAMYLCASSLGLEGYYTFGSGTRLTVV.

This clonotype was found many times. The chain links TRBV14 to TRBJ2-2; a weak D match, TRBD2 (6 bases). Trimming took off 0 bases at V and 8 bases at J, with 10 bases between the two ends. CDR3 length: 14 amino acids. Germline values: CDR1 SGHDN, CDR2 FVKESK. The chain's CDR3 is CASSQDRGRGELFF. In DNA, the CDR3 is TGTGCCAGCAGCCAAGATCGGGGGAGAGGGGAGCTGTTTTTT.